This TCR beta chain was identified in a study of OX40 agonist ivuxolimab in advanced cancers. The study, taken as a whole, reports: Expanded clones were, on average, more numerous in CD8+ T cells than in CD4+.

Notes on this clone: Its antigen is still unknown.

TCRdb's copy holds only in-frame clones and misses some; the assay was immunoSEQ multiplex PCR. This table has about 16,000 clones, roughly four fifths appearing once. Germline lookup yields CDR1 MDHEN and CDR2 SYDVKM. V gave up 3 bases and J gave up 5 bases, with 3 bases separating them. This CDR3 is built from 11 residues. The chain joins TRBV28 to TRBJ2-3, with D unresolved. The sample in question was CD4+ or CD8+ T cells sorted from blood, obtained in a trial of the OX40 agonist ivuxolimab. This TCR came from an adult with an advanced solid tumor such as melanoma, head and neck, liver or kidney cancer. The CDR3 loop reads CASSLGDTQYF. The CDR3 DNA is TGTGCCAGCAGTTTGGGAGATACGCAGTATTTT.